These 9 T cell receptor beta chains share one sample of origin, sequenced in a study of blood T cell repertoires in COVID-19. Sequencing used immunoSEQ multiplex PCR; TCRdb keeps in-frame clones, though not all of them. Of 150,000 or so clones in the sample, roughly 88% were seen once. The sample was peripheral blood. The source is a man aged 18 to 29 with acute or convalescent COVID-19.

V is TRBV7-9 and J is TRBJ1-5; 9 bases line up with TRBD1. The CDR3 sequence is 17 residues long. Trimming removed 3 bases from V and 3 bases from J; junction bases left unmatched: 9. The germline V gene has CDR1 SEHNR and CDR2 FQNEAQ (reference sequence). CDR3 in amino acids: CASSFSTGTGNNQPQHF. For the CDR3, the DNA is TGTGCCAGCAGCTTCTCGACCGGGACAGGGAACAATCAGCCCCAGCATTTT. Combining the CDR3 with reference TRBV7-9 and TRBJ1-5 gives the whole variable domain DTGVSQNPRHKITKRGQNVTFRCDPISEHNRLYWYRQTLGQGPEFLTYFQNEAQLEKSRLLSDRFSAERPKGSFSTLEIQRTEQGDSAMYLCASSFSTGTGNNQPQHFGDGTRLSIL.

This clone was detected once. The chain couples TRBV10-1 to TRBJ1-5; 7 bases are a match to TRBD1. Trimming at V came to 6 bases and at J to 7 bases, leaving 9 bases not matched to a gene. Germline-derived CDR1 and CDR2 are WNHNN and SYGVQD (reference sequence). The CDR3 loop spans 14 amino acids. The chain's CDR3 is CASSRQGIGQPQHF. In DNA, the CDR3 is TGCGCCAGCAGCCGACAGGGTATCGGGCAGCCCCAGCATTTT.

The chain has TRBV6-5 and TRBJ1-6; 8 bases align to TRBD1. Trimming took 6 bases from V and 5 from J; bases not matched to a gene: 6. CDR1 and CDR2 (germline): MNHEY, SVGAGI. The CDR3 sequence is 15 residues long. The CDR3 bases are TGTGCCAGCAGAACGCCAGGGGGCGATAATTCACCCCTCCACTTT. Its translation is CASRTPGGDNSPLHF.

The rearrangement uses TRBV5-5 and TRBJ1-2; the D is unclear. V was pared by 0 bases and J by 2 bases, with 8 bases between. Germline V gene lookup returns CDR1 SGHKS and CDR2 YYEKEE (reference sequence). The CDR3 loop spans 14 amino acids. Here the CDR3 reads CASSLAYGNYGYTF. The CDR3 DNA is TGTGCCAGCAGCTTGGCCTACGGGAACTATGGCTACACCTTC. Variable domain in full (rest from reference TRBV5-5 and TRBJ1-2): DAGVTQSPTHLIKTRGQQVTLRCSPISGHKSVSWYQQVLGQGPQFIFQYYEKEERGRGNFPDRFSARQFPNYSSELNVNALLLGDSALYLCASSLAYGNYGYTFGSGTRLTVV.

CDR3 nucleotide sequence: TGTGCCAGCAGCCCAAAGCGGGAGCACGACACAGATACGCAGTATTTT. Translation gives CASSPKREHDTDTQYF. This chain uses TRBV7-8 with TRBJ2-3; 8 nucleotides line up with TRBD2. Trimming cost V 5 bases and J 2 bases; bases outside gene matches: 9. The CDR3 loop spans 16 amino acids. Per the germline V gene, CDR1 is SGHVS and CDR2 is FQNEAQ.

This chain links TRBV19 with TRBJ1-1; TRBD1 is a possible D gene (6 bases). CDR3 size: 15 residues. Per germline, CDR1 LNHDA and CDR2 SQIVND (reference sequence). With 6 bases removed from V and 1 base from J, the gap between germline ends came to 15 bases. CDR3 loop: CASRPGQSGNTEAFF. For the CDR3, the DNA is TGTGCCAGTAGGCCCGGACAGTCGGGGAACACTGAAGCTTTCTTT. The full variable domain, completed using reference TRBV19 and TRBJ1-1, is DGGITQSPKYLFRKEGQNVTLSCEQNLNHDAMYWYRQDPGQGLRLIYYSQIVNDFQKGDIAEGYSVSREKKESFPLTVTSAQKNPTAFYLCASRPGQSGNTEAFFGQGTRLTVV.

The chain carries TRBV4-2 and TRBJ2-7; tentatively, D is TRBD2 (6 bases). V lost 0 bases and J lost 3, with 15 bases in between. The CDR3 has 16 amino acids. From germline, CDR1 is LGHNA and CDR2 YNFKEQ. CDR3 sequence: CASSQDMRGRLYEQYF. CDR3 DNA: TGTGCCAGCAGCCAAGATATGCGGGGCCGACTCTACGAGCAGTACTTC.

The CDR3 spells CATSDTPFSDRALYNEQFF. The CDR3, as DNA: TGTGCCACCAGTGATACCCCTTTTTCGGACAGGGCCTTATACAATGAGCAGTTCTTC. The chain carries TRBV24-1 and TRBJ2-1, with 8 bases identical to TRBD1. Trimming took 3 bases from V and 4 from J; bases not matched to a gene: 16. In germline, CDR1 is KGHDR, CDR2 SFDVKD. The CDR3 covers 19 residues.

The chain uses TRBV10-2 and TRBJ1-6; no reliable D call. V lost 10 bases and J 5 bases, leaving 15 bases between the germline ends. The CDR3 contains 14 residues. Germline CDR1 and CDR2: WSHSY and SAAADI. The CDR3 region is CATREVMDNSPLHF. CDR3 nucleotide sequence: TGCGCCACTAGGGAGGTAATGGATAATTCACCCCTCCACTTT.